This T cell receptor (beta chain) was found in a study of control samples from healthy donors and cancer patients (TCRdb year 2020). The germline V gene (reference sequence) provides CDR1 LNHNV and CDR2 YYDKDF. Reading from cysteine to phenylalanine, the CDR3 counts 13 amino acids. Only the CDR3 region is kept as DNA, spanning 39 bases read in frame from base 1. V loses 5 bases of germline sequence and J loses 10 bases, and the interval between the two ends is 17 bases. Library creation used the immunoSEQ multiplex PCR assay. Imported from immuneACCESS, the table was reduced by TCRdb to in-frame sequences with V and J called. These copies leave out some clones; in studies compared against another copy, an unresolved V gene accounts for under half, and the cause of the remainder is not known. This sample comprises 110,000 or so clones, roughly nine tenths of them detected only once. Together, the top ten hold 40% of the sample.

Comments on this clone: The antigen it recognizes is unknown. One base away there is no much larger clone; base qualities are not given.

The specimen was blood. The receptor's source is a man aged 45 to 65 in good health. This sequence uses TRBV15 and TRBJ2-5; the D element might be TRBD1 or TRBD2, as each aligns at 6 bases. The CDR3 region: CATSGERRGDQYF. The bases read TGTGCCACCAGCGGGGAGCGGAGGGGGGACCAGTACTTC.